Below, 32 T cell receptor beta chains from the same sample are listed, as sequenced in a study of T cells in Graves' hyperthyroidism and ophthalmopathy. TCR beta CDR3 sequences were amplified from RNA transcripts. First-round RT-PCR targeting the TCR CDR3 was performed with the HTBI primer set. TCRdb re-called the multiplex PCR reads with MiXCR, one entry per CDR3 protein. The sample has about 410,000 distinct CDR3 sequences; about 14% are singletons. Material for sequencing was blood. Source of these receptors: a woman aged 30 to 39 with Graves' ophthalmopathy.

This chain joins TRBV6-1 and TRBJ1-1; D gene ambiguous. The CDR3 consists of 16 residues. Trimming removed 0 bases from V and 10 bases from J, with 21 bases in between. The germline gives CDR1 MNHNS, CDR2 SASEGT. In DNA form, the CDR3 reads TGTGCCAGCAGTGAAGCTTTTGCCTCCCCCGGGTCGCCAGCTTTCTTT. As protein: CASSEAFASPGSPAFF.

This clonotype showed up many times. The V gene is TRBV30, the J gene TRBJ1-2; 7 nucleotides match TRBD1. V shed 4 bases, J shed 6 bases, and the junction held 8 bases outside the gene matches. CDR1 is GTSNPN and CDR2 is SVGIG in the germline V gene (reference sequence). The CDR3 is made up of 13 amino acids. CDR3 nucleotides: TGTGCCTGGACTCTGACAGGGATCAATGGCTACACCTTC. Amino acid sequence: CAWTLTGINGYTF. Using reference TRBV30 and TRBJ1-2 for the parts outside the CDR3, the full variable domain is SQTIHQWPATLVQPVGSPLSLECTVEGTSNPNLYWYRQAAGRGLQLLFYSVGIGQISSEVPQNLSASRPQDRQFILSSKKLLLSDSGFYLCAWTLTGINGYTFGSGTRLTVV.

This clonotype was picked up many times. The chain recombines TRBV20-1 with TRBJ2-1, with D possibly called TRBD1 or TRBD2 (5 bases each). CDR3 length: 14 amino acids. The V end lost 5 bases, the J end lost 2 bases, and 13 bases lay between the germline ends. Per the germline V gene, CDR1 is DFQATT and CDR2 is SNEGSKA (reference sequence). This CDR3 is CSALGAETYNEQFF. CDR3 nucleotide sequence: TGCAGTGCTCTCGGGGCCGAGACCTACAATGAGCAGTTCTTC.

This clonotype has a count of ten or more. The chain couples TRBV2 to TRBJ1-5; tentative D call: TRBD1 (5 bases). Germline CDR1 reads SNHLY; CDR2 reads FYNNEI. Trimming took 7 bases from V and 4 from J, leaving 8 bases between them. The length of the CDR3 is 12 residues. CDR3 coding DNA: TGTGCCAGCATGACAGCTAATCAGCCCCAGCATTTT. It encodes CASMTANQPQHF. Together with reference TRBV2 and TRBJ1-5, the CDR3 gives the full variable domain: EPEVTQTPSHQVTQMGQEVILRCVPISNHLYFYWYRQILGQKVEFLVSFYNNEISEKSEIFDDQFSVERPDGSNFTLKIRSTKLEDSAMYFCASMTANQPQHFGDGTRLSIL.

V gene TRBV9 combines with J gene TRBJ2-2; tentative D call: TRBD1 (6 bases). The CDR3 runs 14 residues. V was pared by 6 bases and J by 5 bases, with 14 bases between. Germline V CDR1 and CDR2: SGDLS, YYNGEE. CDR3 DNA: TGTGCCAGCATGAGAGGGGGAAGGACCGGGGAGCTGTTTTTT. Protein product: CASMRGGRTGELFF.

In its sample, this clonotype was seen many times. In DNA, the CDR3 is TGTGCCAGCAGGTTTGGGGGAAGCGTTACGGGTGAGCAGTTCTTC. This codes for CASRFGGSVTGEQFF. The V and J genes are TRBV6-2 or TRBV6-3 and TRBJ2-1; either TRBD1 or TRBD2 may fit D (5 bases each). This CDR3 is built from 15 residues. Germline values: CDR1 MNHEY, CDR2 SVGEGT. The V and J ends lost 6 bases and 9 bases respectively, with 21 bases between them.

The V call is TRBV4-2, the J call TRBJ2-1; 10 bases are shared with TRBD1. Germline V gives CDR1 LGHNA, CDR2 YNFKEQ. This CDR3 is 16 amino acids long. V lost 1 base, J lost 4 bases, and 4 bases stayed unmatched. CDR3 protein: CASSQGGTGEYNEQFF. In DNA, the CDR3 is TGTGCCAGCAGCCAAGGGGGGACAGGGGAGTACAATGAGCAGTTCTTC.

This clonotype has a count of ten or more. V and J are TRBV19 and TRBJ1-1; no clear D gene. Trimming took 6 bases from V and 3 from J, leaving 5 bases between them. Germline V gene sequence: CDR1 LNHDA, CDR2 SQIVND (reference sequence). CDR3 size: 11 residues. The CDR3 nucleotides are TGTGCCAGTAGGATGGACACTGAAGCTTTCTTT. This codes for CASRMDTEAFF.

In this sample, this clonotype turned up many times. The chain employs TRBV20-1 and TRBJ2-7; the match to TRBD1 covers 9 bases. Per the germline V gene, CDR1 is DFQATT and CDR2 is SNEGSKA (reference sequence). With V trimmed by 3 bases and J by 7 bases, 13 bases remained unmatched. The CDR3 consists of 15 residues. The CDR3: CSARNAPGTGSEQYF. The CDR3 DNA sequence: TGCAGTGCTAGGAATGCGCCAGGGACAGGGAGTGAGCAGTACTTC.

This clonotype was picked up many times. J is TRBJ2-7 and V is TRBV13; D perhaps matches TRBD1 (7 bases). V was pared by 1 base and J by 7 bases, with 17 bases between. Germline V gene lookup returns CDR1 PRHDT and CDR2 FYEKMQ (reference sequence). The CDR3 length is 15 residues. Written as DNA, the CDR3 is TGTGCCAGCAGCTTAGCGTGGAGGGGGCTGCAAGAGCAGTACTTC. This sequence encodes CASSLAWRGLQEQYF.

This clonotype occurred many times. The chain is built from TRBV14 and TRBJ1-3; D is ambiguous. The CDR3 has 11 residues. Germline assignment: CDR1 SGHDN and CDR2 FVKESK. V gave up 1 base and J gave up 9 bases, with 4 bases separating them. This CDR3 reads CASSQATTIYF. The CDR3 nucleotides read TGTGCCAGCAGCCAAGCGACCACCATATATTTT.

This clonotype was recorded many times. V is TRBV7-2 and J is TRBJ2-1; TRBD1 matches at 9 bases. J gave up 5 bases and V 8 bases, and 4 bases lay outside the gene matches. CDR3 length: 13 residues. Per germline, CDR1 SGHTA and CDR2 FQGNSA. The CDR3 DNA reads as TGTGCCAGCGAGGGACAGGGACACAATGAGCAGTTCTTC. Residues: CASEGQGHNEQFF.

This clonotype has at least ten counts. CDR3 region: CASSLLPDTQYF. The CDR3 DNA sequence: TGCGCCAGCAGCTTGCTCCCCGATACGCAGTATTTT. The V gene is TRBV5-1, the J gene TRBJ2-3, with unresolved D. V shed 1 base and J shed 6 bases, with 6 bases lying between them. The CDR3 length is 12 residues. CDR1 is SGHRS and CDR2 is YFSETQ in the germline V gene.

Many counts were recorded for this clonotype. V and J are TRBV5-1 and TRBJ1-1; possibly TRBD1 for D (5 bases). V shed 3 bases and J shed 10 bases, with 16 bases lying between them. Germline V gene sequence: CDR1 SGHRS, CDR2 YFSETQ. This CDR3 has 13 residues. CDR3 sequence reads: CASSSGLGGGAFF. The CDR3 DNA reads TGCGCCAGCAGCTCGGGGCTAGGCGGGGGAGCTTTCTTT.

Ten or more counts support this clonotype. CDR3 amino acids: CASSPDRSSYEQYF. The DNA for the CDR3 is TGTGCCAGCTCACCTGACAGGAGCTCCTACGAGCAGTACTTC. V is TRBV18 and J is TRBJ2-7; D possibly corresponds to TRBD1 (6 bases). The CDR3 runs 14 residues. The V end lost 3 bases, the J end lost 0 bases, and 9 bases lay between the germline ends. CDR1 is KGHSH, CDR2 LQKENI, per germline.

This clonotype was observed many times. This chain connects TRBV6-5 to TRBJ1-1; D is possibly TRBD1 (5 bases). V was shortened by 0 bases and J by 2 bases, with 13 bases between the two germline ends. Per germline, CDR1 MNHEY and CDR2 SVGAGI. The CDR3 loop spans 16 amino acids. The CDR3 protein is CASSYSDTWGNTEAFF. Written as DNA, the CDR3 is TGTGCCAGCAGTTACTCGGACACTTGGGGCAACACTGAAGCTTTCTTT.

This clonotype has a count of ten or more. The V and J genes are TRBV11-2 and TRBJ2-1; TRBD2 agrees at 14 bases. Germline V gene sequence: CDR1 SGHAT, CDR2 FQNNGV. This CDR3 comprises 17 residues. After removal of 1 base from V and 8 bases from J, the junction contained 7 bases not matched to a gene. The CDR3 spells CASSLAPTSGGVYEQFF. CDR3 nucleotide sequence: TGTGCCAGCAGCTTAGCTCCGACTAGCGGGGGGGTCTATGAGCAGTTCTTC.

This clonotype turned up a few times. Here the CDR3 DNA reads TGTGCCAGCAGTGAAGTTGGACACGGAACGGGCTACACCTTC. Translating it yields CASSEVGHGTGYTF. The chain uses TRBV6-1 and TRBJ1-2; TRBD1 might be the D (5 bases). CDR1 MNHNS and CDR2 SASEGT come from the germline V gene. V lost 1 base to trimming and J lost 8 bases, with 14 bases between them. The CDR3 is 14 amino acids.

DNA of the CDR3: TGTGCCAGTAGTAGATCTTGGGACACTGAAGCTTTCTTT. Translated: CASSRSWDTEAFF. The chain is built from TRBV19 and TRBJ1-1; D gene ambiguous. The germline V gene has CDR1 LNHDA and CDR2 SQIVND (reference sequence). V dropped 4 bases and J dropped 3 bases, with 9 bases sitting between them. This CDR3 is built from 13 residues.

This clonotype has just a few counts. The chain is built from TRBV6-1 and TRBJ2-7, with TRBD2 matching over 14 bases. The CDR3 consists of 17 residues. The V segment lost 3 bases and the J segment 2 bases; nucleotides outside the gene matches: 6. The germline V gene has CDR1 MNHNS and CDR2 SASEGT. CDR3 coding DNA: TGTGCCAGCAGTGAGAGGGGACTAGCGGGGGCCACCTACGAGCAGTACTTC. The encoded protein is CASSERGLAGATYEQYF.

The rearrangement joins TRBV20-1 to TRBJ2-7; TRBD1 is a possible D gene (5 bases). Trimming took 6 bases from V and 1 from J, leaving 13 bases between them. The germline gives CDR1 DFQATT, CDR2 SNEGSKA (reference sequence). The CDR3 totals 13 residues. The CDR3 is CSAVGLDSYEQYF. The CDR3 DNA reads TGCAGTGCGGTGGGGCTGGATTCCTACGAGCAGTACTTC.

This clonotype appeared many times. The J gene is TRBJ2-7, the V gene TRBV12-3 or TRBV12-4; 10 positions agree with TRBD1. V was clipped by 1 base and J by 3 bases; unmatched bases: 6. The CDR3 length is 16 residues. This chain's CDR3 is CASSLVGTGVFYEQYF. DNA for the CDR3: TGTGCCAGCAGTTTAGTAGGGACAGGGGTTTTCTACGAGCAGTACTTC.

This clonotype was seen repeatedly, ten times or more. This chain connects TRBV6-2 or TRBV6-3 to TRBJ2-7; perhaps TRBD1 as D (6 bases). The V gene lost 7 bases and the J gene lost 3 bases, with 16 bases spanning the gap. The CDR3 is 14 residues long. Looked up from germline, CDR1 is MNHEY and CDR2 is SVGEGT. The CDR3 is CASTTTGALYEQYF. The CDR3 DNA is TGTGCCAGCACCACGACAGGAGCTCTCTACGAGCAGTACTTC.

This clonotype was recorded a few times. The chain combines TRBV7-8 with TRBJ1-1, with TRBD1 as a possible D gene (6 bases). V was pared by 5 bases and J by 6 bases, with 22 bases between. Germline V gene lookup returns CDR1 SGHVS and CDR2 FQNEAQ. The CDR3 sequence is 16 residues long. The CDR3 sequence: CASSPRGRQGSPEAFF. In DNA form, the CDR3 reads TGTGCCAGCAGCCCCCGGGGGCGGCAGGGGAGCCCTGAAGCTTTCTTT.

This clonotype was detected many times. The V call is TRBV12-3 or TRBV12-4, the J call TRBJ1-6; D is uncertain. V dropped 3 bases and J dropped 7 bases, with 10 bases sitting between them. The CDR3 consists of 14 residues. The CDR3, as DNA: TGTGCCAGCAGTTTCACCAATACCAATTCACCCCTCCACTTT. Protein: CASSFTNTNSPLHF.

The J gene is TRBJ2-1, the V gene TRBV4-2, with D maybe TRBD1 (6 bases). Trimming removed 1 base at V and 7 bases at J, with 14 bases between. The CDR3 consists of 15 residues. Germline V gene lookup returns CDR1 LGHNA and CDR2 YNFKEQ. The CDR3 spells CASSQGGGGTNEQFF. The CDR3 bases are TGTGCCAGCAGCCAAGGTGGGGGCGGTACAAATGAGCAGTTCTTC.

The count of this clonotype is one. The junction does not match germline at one end; this may be a read error. The rearrangement uses TRBV5-1 and TRBJ2-3; D is ambiguous. The germline CDR1 and CDR2 sequences are SGHRS and YFSETQ. The CDR3 is 16 amino acids. The CDR3, as DNA: TGCGCCAACAGCTTGGGTAATGGCAGGCGCACAGATACGCAGTATTTT. This gives the protein CANSLGNGRRTDTQYF.

The V and J genes are TRBV5-5 and TRBJ2-3; TRBD2 matches at 9 bases. This CDR3 contains 15 residues. The germline gives CDR1 SGHKS, CDR2 YYEKEE (reference sequence). J gave up 8 bases and V 3 bases, and 10 bases lay outside the gene matches. The CDR3 reads CASSSSGVRASTQYF. The CDR3 DNA reads TGTGCCAGCAGCTCTAGCGGGGTGAGAGCGAGTACGCAGTATTTT.

The table lists this clonotype with a count of one. A read error may be the cause here, since a much bigger clone is one base away. This likely comes from a read error, as the CDR3 has no conserved phenylalanine or tryptophan at its end. The V and J genes are TRBV9 and TRBJ1-4; the match to TRBD1 covers 7 bases. CDR3 length: 15 amino acids. Looked up from germline, CDR1 is SGDLS and CDR2 is YYNGEE. The trim removed 1 base at V and 2 bases at J, leaving 2 bases unmatched. CDR3 region: CASSVTGATNEKLFL. The CDR3 nucleotides read TGTGCCAGCAGCGTAACAGGGGCTACTAATGAAAAACTGTTTCTT.

The V call is TRBV2, the J call TRBJ2-1; 12 bases are shared with TRBD2. CDR1 is SNHLY, CDR2 FYNNEI, per germline. With 8 bases clipped from V and 4 bases from J, the junction kept 6 bases outside the gene matches. The CDR3 has 15 residues. The CDR3, as DNA: TGTGCCAGCCAACGGACTAGCGGGACTTACAATGAGCAGTTCTTC. This encodes CASQRTSGTYNEQFF.

This clonotype has a count of ten or more. The chain carries TRBV7-9 and TRBJ1-5, with 9 nucleotides matching TRBD1. The CDR3 runs to 15 residues. The J segment lost 5 bases and the V segment lost 1 base, leaving 3 bases of the junction unmatched. Germline V lookup: CDR1 SEHNR, CDR2 FQNEAQ (reference sequence). The CDR3 region is CASSLDGQGYQPQHF. The CDR3 coding sequence is TGTGCCAGCAGCTTAGACGGACAGGGGTATCAGCCCCAGCATTTT.

This clonotype has a count of ten or more. This sequence joins TRBV28 and TRBJ2-6; tentative D call: TRBD1 (5 bases). This CDR3 comprises 14 residues. Germline V gene sequence: CDR1 MDHEN, CDR2 SYDVKM. V lost 5 bases, J lost 6 bases, and 11 bases lay in between. The CDR3 sequence is CASSQGSKANVLTF. CDR3 DNA: TGTGCCAGCAGTCAGGGTTCTAAGGCCAACGTCCTGACTTTC.